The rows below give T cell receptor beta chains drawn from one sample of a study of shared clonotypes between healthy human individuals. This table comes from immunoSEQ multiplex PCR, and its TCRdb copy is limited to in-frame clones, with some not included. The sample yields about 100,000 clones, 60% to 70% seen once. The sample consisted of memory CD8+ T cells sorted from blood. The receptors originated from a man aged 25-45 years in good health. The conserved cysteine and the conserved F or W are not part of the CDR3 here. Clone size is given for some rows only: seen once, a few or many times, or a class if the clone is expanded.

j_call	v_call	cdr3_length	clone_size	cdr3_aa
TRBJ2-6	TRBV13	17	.	ASSQRVNRQGSGANVLT
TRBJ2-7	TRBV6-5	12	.	ASSYSPAAVEQY
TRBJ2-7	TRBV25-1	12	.	ASSGRDRGNEQY
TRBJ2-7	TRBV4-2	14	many	ASSQEQAGGGYEQY
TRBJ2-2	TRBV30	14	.	AWIPDSNAVTGELF
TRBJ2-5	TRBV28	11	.	ASRRHDGETQY
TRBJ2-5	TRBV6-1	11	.	ASKGTYQETQY
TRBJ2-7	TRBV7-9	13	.	ASSPRQGSPYEQY
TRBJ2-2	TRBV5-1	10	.	ASSASTGELF
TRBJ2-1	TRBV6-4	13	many	ASSSGTSGSIEQF
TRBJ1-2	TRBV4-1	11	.	ASSQVRGYGYT
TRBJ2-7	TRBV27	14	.	ASTLIPSGRSYEQY
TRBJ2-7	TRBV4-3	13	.	ASSQRQGASYEQY
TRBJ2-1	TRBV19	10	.	ASSIGVSEQF
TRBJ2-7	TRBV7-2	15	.	ASSLAVGPGGLYEQY
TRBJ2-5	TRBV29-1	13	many	SVEDGLAVQETQY
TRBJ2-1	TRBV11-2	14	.	ASSGTKRNSYNEQF
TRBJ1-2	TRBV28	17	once	ASSLPSETQGYFIGGYT
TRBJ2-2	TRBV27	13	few	ASSLTGWNTGELF
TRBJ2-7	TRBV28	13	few	ASSFPPDRPYEQY
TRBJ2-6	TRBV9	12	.	ASSVAGGANVLT
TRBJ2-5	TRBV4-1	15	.	ASSQEFGRLGQETQY
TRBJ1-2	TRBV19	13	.	ASSTSIRGFYGYT
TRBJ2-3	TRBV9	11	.	ASSAGLADTQY
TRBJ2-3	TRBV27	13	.	ASSPGASGTDTQY
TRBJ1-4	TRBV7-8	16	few	ASSLIVSGYSTNEKLF
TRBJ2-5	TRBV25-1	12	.	ASSFQTGAETQY
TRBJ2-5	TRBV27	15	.	ASSLLTGYGQKETQY
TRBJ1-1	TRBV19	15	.	ASSPGQGAFVNTEAF
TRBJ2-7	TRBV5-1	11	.	ASSFSRFYEQY
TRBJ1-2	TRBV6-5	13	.	ASSPGQGGIGGYT
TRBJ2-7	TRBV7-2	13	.	ASSLVTQLPYEQY
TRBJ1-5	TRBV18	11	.	ASSPAVSQPQH
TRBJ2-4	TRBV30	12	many	AWTRSGDKNIQY
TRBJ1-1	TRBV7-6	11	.	ASSADLNTEAF
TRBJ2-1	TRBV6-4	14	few	ASTHGGGCTYNEQF
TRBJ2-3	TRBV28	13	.	ASSQASGRTDTQY
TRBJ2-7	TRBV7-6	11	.	ASSLEPTYEQY
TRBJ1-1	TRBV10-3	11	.	AISEPSGTEAF
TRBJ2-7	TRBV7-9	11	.	ASSLVRANEQY
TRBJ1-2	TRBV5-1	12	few	ASSSEEGAYGYT
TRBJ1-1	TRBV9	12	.	ASSAHDQNTEAF
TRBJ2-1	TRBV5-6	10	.	ASTQGGDEQF
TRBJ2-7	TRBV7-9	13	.	ASSLPPGQVYEQY
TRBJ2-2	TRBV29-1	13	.	SVAATGGNTGELF
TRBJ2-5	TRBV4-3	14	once	ASSQDSGPGGETQY
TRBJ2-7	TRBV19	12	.	ASSIGGGPYEQY
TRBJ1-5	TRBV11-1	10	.	ASSLRNQPQH
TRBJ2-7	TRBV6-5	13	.	ASSYRGSSPYEQY
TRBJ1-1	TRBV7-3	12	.	ASSLMEGSTEAF
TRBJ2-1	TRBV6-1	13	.	ASSESASGHNEQF
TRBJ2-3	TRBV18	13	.	ASSPRTGGRDTQY
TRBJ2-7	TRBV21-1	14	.	ASRRAYRGSSYEQY
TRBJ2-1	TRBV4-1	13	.	ASSLVYADYNEQF
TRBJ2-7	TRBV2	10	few	ASKPDSYEQY